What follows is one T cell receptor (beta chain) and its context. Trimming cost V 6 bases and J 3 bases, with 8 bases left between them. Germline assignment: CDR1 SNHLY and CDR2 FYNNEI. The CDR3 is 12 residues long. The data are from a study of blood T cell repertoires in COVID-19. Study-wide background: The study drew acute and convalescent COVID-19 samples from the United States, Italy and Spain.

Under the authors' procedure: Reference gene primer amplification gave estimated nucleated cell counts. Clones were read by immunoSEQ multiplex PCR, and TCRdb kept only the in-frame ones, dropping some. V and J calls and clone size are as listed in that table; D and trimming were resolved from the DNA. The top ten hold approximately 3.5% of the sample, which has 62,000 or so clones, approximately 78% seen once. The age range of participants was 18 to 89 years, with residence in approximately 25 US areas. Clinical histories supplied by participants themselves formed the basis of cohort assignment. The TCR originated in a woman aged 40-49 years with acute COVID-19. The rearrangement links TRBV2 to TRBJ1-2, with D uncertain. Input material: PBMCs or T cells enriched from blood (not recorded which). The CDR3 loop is CASRERDYGYTF. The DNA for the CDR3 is TGTGCCAGCAGGGAAAGAGACTATGGCTACACCTTC.